This is a list of T cell receptor beta chains from one sample in a study of blood T cell repertoires in acute mononucleosis. The method was immunoSEQ multiplex PCR; TCRdb's version includes in-frame clones alone and lacks a portion of them. Of around 2,000 clones listed, roughly 29% were seen once; the top ten hold 67%. The source was EBV YVL epitope tetramer+ CD8+ T cells sorted from PBMCs, collected during acute infectious mononucleosis. All receptors derive from a man younger than 30 with infectious mononucleosis caused by EBV. CDR3s include the opening cysteine and the closing phenylalanine or tryptophan. A D gene is named only where the DNA matches it firmly. Clone sizes are given selectively: once, few, many, or a class where the clone is expanded.

clone size,V gene,J gene,D gene,CDR3 protein,CDR3 DNA
many,TRBV7-3,TRBJ2-3,NA,CASIAFVGPDTQYF,TGTGCCAGCATCGCGTTCGTTGGCCCAGATACGCAGTATTTT
large,TRBV27,TRBJ2-5,NA,CASSLSVTTVKQETQYF,TGTGCCAGCAGTTTATCGGTAACGACAGTAAAACAAGAGACCCAGTACTTC
NA,TRBV5-6,TRBJ2-3,NA,CASSQEPLSGDTQYF,TGTGCCAGCAGCCAAGAACCCCTAAGCGGAGATACGCAGTATTTT
many,TRBV4-2,TRBJ2-7,TRBD2,CASSQDTSGRAEQYF,TGTGCCAGCAGCCAAGATACTAGCGGGAGAGCCGAGCAGTACTTC
NA,TRBV28,TRBJ2-1,NA,CASSFSSEQFF,TGTGCCAGCAGTTTTTCCAGTGAGCAGTTCTTC
NA,TRBV11-2,TRBJ2-5,TRBD2,CASRRLAGGAETQYF,TGTGCCAGCAGACGACTAGCGGGAGGGGCGGAGACCCAGTACTTC
NA,TRBV27,TRBJ2-3,TRBD2,CASSFSGRAWEDTQYF,TGTGCCAGCAGTTTTAGCGGGAGGGCCTGGGAAGATACGCAGTATTTT
NA,TRBV6-5,TRBJ2-3,NA,CASSALVGSASTQFF,TGTGCCAGCAGTGCCCTTGTTGGGTCAGCGTCGACGCAGTTTTTT
NA,TRBV27,TRBJ2-5,NA,CASNDGHLLYF,TGTGCCAGCAACGACGGCCACCTACTGTACTTC
NA,TRBV6-5,TRBJ2-3,NA,CASCALLGSASTLYF,TGTGCCAGCTGTGCCCTACTTGGGTCAGCGTCGACGCTTTATTTT
NA,TRBV27,TRBJ2-3,NA,CASSPTLGGADTQYF,TGTGCCAGCAGCCCCACGCTAGGCGGCGCAGATACGCAGTATTTT
few,TRBV7-3,TRBJ2-5,TRBD2,CASSFFSGSGETQYF,TGTGCCAGCAGCTTTTTCAGCGGGAGTGGAGAGACCCAGTACTTC
few,TRBV4-2,TRBJ2-5,TRBD2,CASSFFSGSGETQYF,TGTGCCAGCAGCTTTTTCAGCGGGAGTGGAGAGACCCAGTACTTC
NA,TRBV29-1,TRBJ2-1,TRBD2,CSVGGTSGRDSYNEQFF,TGCAGCGTAGGAGGGACTAGCGGGAGGGATTCCTACAATGAGCAGTTCTTC
many,TRBV7-4,TRBJ2-3,NA,CASSPTLGGADTQYF,TGTGCCAGCAGCCCCACGCTAGGCGGCGCAGATACGCAGTATTTT
NA,TRBV6-5,TRBJ2-1,TRBD2,CASSDVGTRFF,TGTGCCAGCAGTGACGTCGGGACTAGGTTCTTC
many,TRBV6-5,TRBJ2-3,NA,CASSPTLGGADTQYF,TGTGCCAGCAGCCCCACGCTAGGCGGCGCAGATACGCAGTATTTT
NA,TRBV6-4,TRBJ2-1,TRBD2,CAIGTSGSYNEQFF,TGTGCCATCGGGACTAGTGGGTCCTACAATGAGCAGTTCTTC
NA,TRBV9,TRBJ2-3,NA,CASSPTLGGADTQYF,TGTGCCAGCAGCCCCACGCTAGGCGGCGCAGATACGCAGTATTTT
few,TRBV6-5,TRBJ1-5,NA,CASSPAPSDTQHF,TGTGCCAGCAGTCCCGCTCCCTCAGATACGCAGCATTTT